Below, one T cell receptor beta chain is given with its context. Its antigen target is currently unknown. No base qualities exist here, and no much larger clone lies one base off it. The donors were healthy, HIV-negative adults who had no recently reported acute infections or vaccinations. Every donor was a Caucasian adult residing in Nashville, Tennessee, USA. Magnetic negative selection was used to enrich CD4+ T cells, after which naive cells were positively selected on CD45RA and the negative fraction became the memory subset. Blood was obtained by leukapheresis, after which PBMCs were separated by Ficoll-Histopaque density gradient centrifugation and cryopreserved in liquid nitrogen vapor phase. Analytical flow cytometry was used to check the purity and quantity of each magnetically sorted T cell population. Genomic DNA was isolated from each sorted fraction and quantified by UV absorbance on a Nanodrop 2000c.

This sample stems from a study of shared clonotypes between healthy human individuals (dated by TCRdb to the early 2020s). As for the study more broadly: The cohort comprised two women and a few men aged 18 to 49 years. To estimate repertoire size and how much clonotypes are shared between individuals, the study performed deep sequencing of blood TCR repertoires from five healthy adults. Leukapheresis yielded between about 0.85 and 10 billion PBMCs per donor. For each donor, CD4 naive and CD4 memory were each given three plates, CD8 naive was given two plates, and CD8 memory was given one plate. To increase sequencing depth and limit assay-specific biases, TCR repertoire library preparation and sequencing were carried out by different laboratories using diverse techniques. Broader findings and caveats from the paper: Clonotypes shared by all four sorted-subset donors showed higher generation probabilities than non-shared clonotypes. Roughly 5% of naive CD4, 3.5% of naive CD8, about 2.4% of memory CD4, and around 0.42% of memory CD8 clonotypes were shared across several donors. Naive subsets generally had larger estimated clonotype richness than memory subsets did. Because the study included a small number of donors, the genetic and exposure-history diversity represented was limited. Even with the large sequencing depth, rarefaction of the sorted-subset datasets indicated that sequencing was incomplete. Pairwise subsampling led to the expectation that sequencing depth would affect the degree of clonotype sharing among donors. Sampling was limited to blood, and TCR repertoires in tissue likely differ from TCR repertoires in blood.

Its CDR3 holds 16 amino acids, cysteine through phenylalanine. Here the CDR3 DNA is all that survives: 48 bases in frame from base 1. Taken from the germline V gene, the CDR1 and CDR2 loops are MNHNS and SASEGT. The trim is 1 base for V and 0 bases for J, with a gap of 10 bases between the germline ends. Using the deep immunoSEQ assay, TCR CDR3 regions were amplified from genomic DNA by multiplex PCR. For each cell subset, the extracted genomic DNA was distributed evenly across all wells of several immunoSEQ 96-well plates, and each plate served as one replicate. Each replicate PCR for sorted subsets received approximately 220 ng genomic DNA, equal to 28,000 or so T cell genomes. The purified libraries were quantified using a Qubit 3.0 fluorometer, sized with a Bioanalyzer 2100, and then quantified again using the KAPA Library Quantification kit. A separate single-read 150-cycle Illumina NextSeq 550 flow cell was used to sequence each immunoSEQ 96-well plate. The paper's processing steps were these. Because the immunoSEQ output included only junctional sequences and no quality scores, the filtering could not be the same as the filtering used for full-length reads. Sequences were annotated with PyIR, a Python wrapper for IgBLAST v1.9, and V/J genes and CDR3 were assigned using IMGT germline references. Reads were removed for weak V/J assignments (E-value above 1e-6), missing CDR3, stop codons, out-of-frame junctions, or ambiguous translated residues. V3J clonotypes were defined by identical inferred V gene, J gene, and CDR3 amino acid sequence. The percentage overlap between two repertoires was calculated by dividing the number of shared unique clonotypes by the size of the smaller repertoire. Three approaches were used to assess repertoire richness: RTK rarefaction, the Chao1 estimator, and Recon v2.1 estimates of unobserved clonotypes. Generation probabilities were computed with OLGA for all TCRbeta clonotypes obtained by the gDNA method from a few donors. TCRdb took over this immuneACCESS table, retaining in-frame rearrangements with V and J assigned. Such tables are incomplete; in checked studies, under half of the missing clones stem from an unresolved V gene, and the remainder is unexplained. That table is the source of V, J and clone size, and D and trimming were worked out from the DNA. This sample comprises a few million clones, approximately 93% of them detected only once. 0.35% to 0.5% of the sample belongs to the ten largest clones.

The receptor's source is a young man in good health. Some clones in this sample may be carry-over from other donors' samples. Recombination connected TRBV6-1 to TRBJ1-3, with the identity of the D gene unclear. The sample was naive CD4+ T cells from PBMCs. The cell subset or site label, as the study defines it: CD45RA+ positively selected. The encoded CDR3 is CASSEVGSSSGNTIYF. DNA sequence: TGTGCCAGCAGTGAAGTTGGGTCGAGCTCTGGAAACACCATATATTTT.